Listed below are T cell receptor beta chains from one sample, sequenced in a study of blood T cell repertoires in COVID-19. TCRdb's copy holds only in-frame clones and misses some; the assay was immunoSEQ multiplex PCR. The table records tens of thousands of clones, 80% of them present only once. Specimen: peripheral blood. Every receptor here comes from an elderly man with active or convalescent COVID-19. Each CDR3 is given with its conserved first and last residue. The D gene is left open where the match is weak. Only some rows state a clone size, as once, few, many or a class for expanded clones.

V gene: TRBV28
D gene: .
clone size: .
J gene: TRBJ1-1
CDR3 protein: CASSLPALTEAFF
CDR3 DNA: TGTGCCAGCAGTTTACCCGCCCTAACTGAAGCTTTCTTT

V gene: TRBV19
D gene: TRBD2
clone size: .
J gene: TRBJ2-1
CDR3 protein: CASSPGLAGGRNEQFF
CDR3 DNA: TGTGCCAGTAGTCCCGGACTAGCGGGAGGGCGGAATGAGCAGTTCTTC

V gene: TRBV6-5
D gene: TRBD1
clone size: .
J gene: TRBJ1-6
CDR3 protein: CASRDRGENSPLHF
CDR3 DNA: TGTGCCAGCAGGGACAGGGGCGAGAATTCACCCCTCCACTTT

V gene: TRBV1
D gene: .
clone size: .
J gene: TRBJ2-1
CDR3 protein: CTSSETDSRGLYEQFF
CDR3 DNA: TGCACCAGCAGTGAGACGGACTCGCGGGGCCTCTATGAGCAGTTCTTC

V gene: TRBV3-1/TRBV3-2
D gene: .
clone size: .
J gene: TRBJ1-3
CDR3 protein: CASSQDSSGNTIYF
CDR3 DNA: TGTGCCAGCAGCCAAGATTCGTCTGGAAACACCATATATTTT

V gene: TRBV18
D gene: .
clone size: .
J gene: TRBJ1-5
CDR3 protein: CASSPRGSYQPQHF
CDR3 DNA: TGTGCCAGCTCACCACGAGGGTCATACCAGCCCCAGCATTTT

V gene: TRBV19
D gene: TRBD1
clone size: .
J gene: TRBJ1-6
CDR3 protein: CASHRTGGNSPLHF
CDR3 DNA: TGTGCCAGTCATAGGACAGGGGGTAATTCACCCCTCCACTTT

V gene: TRBV27
D gene: .
clone size: .
J gene: TRBJ2-1
CDR3 protein: CASSLWGPDNEQFF
CDR3 DNA: TGTGCCAGCAGTTTGTGGGGGCCCGACAATGAGCAGTTCTTC

V gene: TRBV14
D gene: .
clone size: .
J gene: TRBJ2-7
CDR3 protein: CASSHRRGWGYEQYF
CDR3 DNA: TGTGCCAGCAGCCACAGGAGGGGATGGGGGTACGAGCAGTACTTC

V gene: TRBV3-1/TRBV3-2
D gene: TRBD2
clone size: .
J gene: TRBJ2-2
CDR3 protein: CASSPREGINTGELFF
CDR3 DNA: TGTGCCAGCAGCCCCCGGGAGGGGATAAACACCGGGGAGCTGTTTTTT

V gene: TRBV7-9
D gene: TRBD2
clone size: .
J gene: TRBJ2-3
CDR3 protein: CASSPHTSGGIRDTQYF
CDR3 DNA: TGTGCCAGCAGCCCTCATACTAGCGGGGGGATTAGAGATACGCAGTATTTT

V gene: TRBV2
D gene: TRBD1
clone size: .
J gene: TRBJ1-1
CDR3 protein: CASGGRGQGEAFF
CDR3 DNA: TGTGCCAGCGGTGGCAGAGGACAGGGCGAAGCTTTCTTT

V gene: TRBV3-1/TRBV3-2
D gene: .
clone size: once
J gene: TRBJ1-1
CDR3 protein: CASSQGEIAFF
CDR3 DNA: TGTGCCAGCAGCCAAGGGGAGATAGCTTTCTTT

V gene: TRBV12-2
D gene: .
clone size: .
J gene: TRBJ2-3
CDR3 protein: CASRFGVDTQYF
CDR3 DNA: TGTGCAAGTCGCTTCGGTGTAGATACGCAGTATTTT

V gene: TRBV18
D gene: TRBD1
clone size: .
J gene: TRBJ2-5
CDR3 protein: CASSRGQLGQETQYF
CDR3 DNA: TGTGCCAGCTCCCGGGGACAGCTGGGGCAAGAGACCCAGTACTTC

V gene: TRBV11-3
D gene: .
clone size: .
J gene: TRBJ2-3
CDR3 protein: CASSSQGTDTQYF
CDR3 DNA: TGTGCCAGCAGCTCACAGGGTACAGATACGCAGTATTTT

V gene: TRBV7-9
D gene: TRBD2
clone size: .
J gene: TRBJ2-7
CDR3 protein: CASSAPGLAGEGEQYF
CDR3 DNA: TGTGCCAGCAGTGCACCTGGACTAGCGGGAGAAGGTGAGCAGTACTTC

V gene: TRBV3-1/TRBV3-2
D gene: .
clone size: once
J gene: TRBJ1-4
CDR3 protein: CASSQEGTRGEKLFF
CDR3 DNA: TGTGCCAGCAGCCAAGAAGGCACTCGGGGAGAAAAACTGTTTTTT

V gene: TRBV7-8
D gene: .
clone size: .
J gene: TRBJ1-6
CDR3 protein: CASSGPGTRIAGGPLHF
CDR3 DNA: TGTGCCAGCAGCGGTCCCGGGACAAGGATCGCTGGCGGACCCCTCCACTTT

V gene: TRBV28
D gene: .
clone size: .
J gene: TRBJ2-4
CDR3 protein: CASNSAGGQGGLVNIQYF
CDR3 DNA: TGTGCCAGCAACTCGGCTGGAGGGCAGGGCGGCCTAGTAAACATTCAGTACTTC

V gene: TRBV20-1
D gene: .
clone size: once
J gene: TRBJ1-1
CDR3 protein: CSASLLAEAFF
CDR3 DNA: TGCAGTGCTAGCCTCTTAGCTGAAGCTTTCTTT

V gene: TRBV7-9
D gene: .
clone size: few
J gene: TRBJ2-1
CDR3 protein: CASSPRQAFSYNEQFF
CDR3 DNA: TGTGCCAGCAGCCCTAGACAGGCCTTTTCCTACAATGAGCAGTTCTTC

V gene: TRBV27
D gene: TRBD2
clone size: .
J gene: TRBJ2-7
CDR3 protein: CATSGGGSSEQYF
CDR3 DNA: TGTGCCACTTCGGGCGGGGGGTCCTCCGAGCAGTACTTC

V gene: TRBV2
D gene: .
clone size: .
J gene: TRBJ1-5
CDR3 protein: CASSDFSRANQPQHF
CDR3 DNA: TGTGCCAGCAGTGATTTTTCCAGGGCCAATCAGCCCCAGCATTTT

V gene: TRBV14
D gene: .
clone size: .
J gene: TRBJ1-2
CDR3 protein: CASSQAWTVNGYTF
CDR3 DNA: TGTGCCAGCAGCCAAGCTTGGACAGTTAATGGCTACACCTTC

V gene: TRBV7-2
D gene: .
clone size: .
J gene: TRBJ2-5
CDR3 protein: CASSDRTGAGGETQYF
CDR3 DNA: TGTGCCAGCAGCGACCGGACCGGCGCGGGTGGGGAGACCCAGTACTTC

V gene: TRBV28
D gene: .
clone size: .
J gene: TRBJ1-5
CDR3 protein: CASATRPANSNQPQHF
CDR3 DNA: TGTGCCAGCGCAACGAGGCCGGCTAATAGCAATCAGCCCCAGCATTTT

V gene: TRBV24-1
D gene: .
clone size: .
J gene: TRBJ2-1
CDR3 protein: CATSDTSGNEQFF
CDR3 DNA: TGTGCCACCAGTGATACCTCAGGTAATGAGCAGTTCTTC

V gene: TRBV7-6
D gene: TRBD1
clone size: .
J gene: TRBJ2-1
CDR3 protein: CASSLGPGGAYNEQFF
CDR3 DNA: TGTGCCAGCAGCTTAGGTCCAGGGGGCGCTTACAATGAGCAGTTCTTC